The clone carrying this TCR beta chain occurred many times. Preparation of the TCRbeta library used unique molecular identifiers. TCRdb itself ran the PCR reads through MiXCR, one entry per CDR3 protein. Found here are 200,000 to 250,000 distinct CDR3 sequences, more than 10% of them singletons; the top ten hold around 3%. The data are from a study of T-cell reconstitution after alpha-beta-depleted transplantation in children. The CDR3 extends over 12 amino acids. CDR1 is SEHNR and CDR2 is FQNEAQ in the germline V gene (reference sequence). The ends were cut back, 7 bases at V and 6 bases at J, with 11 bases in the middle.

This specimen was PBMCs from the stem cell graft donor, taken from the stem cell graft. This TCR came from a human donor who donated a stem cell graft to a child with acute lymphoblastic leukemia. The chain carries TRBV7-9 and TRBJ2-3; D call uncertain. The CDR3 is CASTPHGDTQYF. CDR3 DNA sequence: TGTGCCAGCACCCCCCACGGGGATACGCAGTATTTT.